The next 6 T cell receptor beta chains were all read from a single sample in a study of T cell responses to AZD1222 COVID-19 vaccine. Data came from immunoSEQ multiplex PCR; TCRdb stores just in-frame clones and leaves some out. The sample shows around 140,000 clones, about 91% of them seen only once. The sequencing used peripheral blood, collected 28 days after the second AZD1222 dose. These receptors all come from an adult who received the AZD1222 COVID-19 vaccine.

The CDR3 nucleotides read TGTGCCAGTAGTATTAGACAGGGAAAAAACATTCAGTACTTC. It codes for CASSIRQGKNIQYF. The chain employs TRBV19 and TRBJ2-4, with 7 positions matching TRBD1. The junction had 3 bases not matched to a gene; V was cut back by 3 bases and J by 4 bases. The germline V gene has CDR1 LNHDA and CDR2 SQIVND (reference sequence). This CDR3 contains 14 residues.

The V call is TRBV7-2, the J call TRBJ2-3, with 14 bases fitting TRBD2. Per germline, CDR1 SGHTA and CDR2 FQGNSA. The CDR3 has 16 amino acids. The trim removed 5 bases at V and 8 bases at J, leaving 9 bases unmatched. In nucleotides, the CDR3 is TGTGCCAGCAGCCTTGGGACTAGCGGGGGTCCAGCTACGCAGTATTTT. It is translated as CASSLGTSGGPATQYF.

The V gene is TRBV10-3, the J gene TRBJ1-2; D perhaps matches TRBD1 (5 bases). Trimming pared 7 bases from V and 7 bases from J, leaving 16 bases between. The CDR3 loop spans 13 amino acids. Germline CDR1 reads ENHRY; CDR2 reads SYGVKD. Here the CDR3 DNA reads TGTGCCATCACCCCCCCCGGGGGGACTGGCTACACCTTC. Protein product: CAITPPGGTGYTF.

The chain links TRBV7-2 to TRBJ2-3; possible D gene TRBD2, 6 bases. The CDR3 sequence is 15 residues long. The germline CDR1 and CDR2 sequences are SGHTA and FQGNSA. The ends were cut back, 0 bases at V and 0 bases at J, with 7 bases in the middle. The CDR3 region is CASSLAGGSTDTQYF. For the CDR3, the DNA is TGTGCCAGCAGCTTAGCGGGGGGTAGCACAGATACGCAGTATTTT.

The chain joins TRBV12-5 to TRBJ2-7; 10 bases are a match to TRBD2. Trimming removed 0 bases from V and 3 bases from J; junction bases left unmatched: 5. This CDR3 contains 16 residues. Germline loops: CDR1 LGHNT, CDR2 FRNRAP. CDR3 sequence (DNA): TGTGCTAGTGGTTTGGTACTGGGGACTAGCGTCTACGAGCAGTACTTC. This translates into CASGLVLGTSVYEQYF.

The chain has TRBV11-2 and TRBJ2-1; 7 nucleotides match TRBD2. Germline CDR1 and CDR2: SGHAT and FQNNGV. Trimming removed 5 bases from V and 0 bases from J; junction bases left unmatched: 7. This CDR3 has 16 amino acids. In nucleotides, the CDR3 is TGTGCCAGCAGCGCATCTAGCGGAAGCTCCTACAATGAGCAGTTCTTC. Protein product: CASSASSGSSYNEQFF.